This TCR beta chain stems from a study of PD-L1 blockade in urothelial cancer. Overall study context: Each patient had 0 to 3 earlier chemotherapy regimens.

Profiling relied on immunoSEQ multiplex PCR, and the TCRdb table lists in-frame clones only, not all of them. The sample contains around 100,000 clones, roughly nine tenths of which appear only once. The CDR3 contains 16 residues. Trimming cost V 4 bases and J 2 bases, with 16 bases left between them. CDR1 and CDR2 (germline): SGHRS, YFSETQ. This TCR derives from a woman aged 80 or older with urothelial cancer. The material was PBMCs, obtained around atezolizumab (anti-PD-L1) treatment. This chain links TRBV5-1 with TRBJ1-5, with a weak D call TRBD1 (5 bases). This chain's CDR3 is CASSPGDLGGNQPQHF. The CDR3 nucleotides read TGCGCCAGCAGCCCGGGTGACCTAGGGGGCAATCAGCCCCAGCATTTT.